The T cell receptor (beta chain) described here comes from a study of early T cells in non-severe SARS-CoV-2 infection. By share of the sample, this clonotype is medium-sized. The germline gives CDR1 SGHVS, CDR2 FNYEAQ. This CDR3 comprises 15 residues. V lost 0 bases to trimming and J lost 6 bases, with 12 bases between them. The protocol attached unique molecular identifiers to individual cDNA molecules. TCRdb analysed the 5' RACE reads with MiXCR anew, one entry per CDR3 protein. The data hold 52,000 or so distinct CDR3 sequences, with roughly an eighth observed a single time. The rearrangement uses TRBV7-6 and TRBJ2-1, with D perhaps given as TRBD1 or TRBD2 (6 bases each). The sequence derives from an adult who was a healthcare worker with PCR-confirmed SARS-CoV-2 infection or an uninfected control (not recorded which). Material for sequencing was whole blood. The CDR3, as DNA: TGTGCCAGCAGCTTAGCGTCGGGGGCCGGCAATGAGCAGTTCTTC. Amino acids: CASSLASGAGNEQFF. Variable domain in full (rest from reference TRBV7-6 and TRBJ2-1): GAGVSQSPRYKVTKRGQDVALRCDPISGHVSLYWYRQALGQGPEFLTYFNYEAQQDKSGLPNDRFSAERPEGSISTLTIQRTEQRDSAMYRCASSLASGAGNEQFFGPGTRLTVL.